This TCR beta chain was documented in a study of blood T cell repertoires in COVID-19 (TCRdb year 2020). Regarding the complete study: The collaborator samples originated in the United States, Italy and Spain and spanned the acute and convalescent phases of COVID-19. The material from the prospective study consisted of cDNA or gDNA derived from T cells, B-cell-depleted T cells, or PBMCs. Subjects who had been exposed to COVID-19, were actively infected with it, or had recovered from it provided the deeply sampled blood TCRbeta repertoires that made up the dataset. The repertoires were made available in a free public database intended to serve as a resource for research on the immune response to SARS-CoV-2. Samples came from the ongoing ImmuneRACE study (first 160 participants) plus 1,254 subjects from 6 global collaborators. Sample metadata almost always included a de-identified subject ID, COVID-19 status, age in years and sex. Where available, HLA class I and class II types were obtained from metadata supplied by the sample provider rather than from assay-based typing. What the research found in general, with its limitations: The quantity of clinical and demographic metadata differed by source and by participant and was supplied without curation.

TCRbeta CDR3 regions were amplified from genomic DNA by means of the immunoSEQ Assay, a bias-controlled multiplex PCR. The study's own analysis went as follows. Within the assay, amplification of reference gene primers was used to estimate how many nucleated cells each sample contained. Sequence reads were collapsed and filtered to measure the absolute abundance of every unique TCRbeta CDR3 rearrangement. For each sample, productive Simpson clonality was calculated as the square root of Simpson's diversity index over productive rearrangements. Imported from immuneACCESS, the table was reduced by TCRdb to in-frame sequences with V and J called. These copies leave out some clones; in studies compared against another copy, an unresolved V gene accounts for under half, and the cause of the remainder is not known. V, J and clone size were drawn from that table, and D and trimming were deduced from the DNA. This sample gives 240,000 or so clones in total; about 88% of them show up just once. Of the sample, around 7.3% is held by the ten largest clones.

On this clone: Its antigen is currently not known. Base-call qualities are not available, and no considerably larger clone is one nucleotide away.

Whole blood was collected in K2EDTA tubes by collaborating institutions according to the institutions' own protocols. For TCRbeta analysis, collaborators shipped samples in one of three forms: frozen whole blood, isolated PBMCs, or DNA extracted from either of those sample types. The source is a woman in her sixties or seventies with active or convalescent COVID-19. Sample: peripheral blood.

The encoded CDR3 is CASSLSSGLLEAFF. The nucleotide sequence is TGCGCCAGCAGCCTCTCATCAGGCCTCCTTGAAGCTTTCTTT. The rearranged segments are TRBV5-1 and TRBJ1-1; the D segment cannot be called with confidence. The germline V gene specifies SGHRS as CDR1 and YFSETQ as CDR2. The CDR3 has 14 amino acids, counting the end cysteine and phenylalanine. Only the CDR3 DNA stays, 42 bases, in frame from base 1. Deletion took 4 bases off V and 7 bases off J, with a span of 17 bases between the germline ends.